One sample yielded the 28 T cell receptor beta chains listed below, sequenced in a study of cytomegalovirus exposure and HLA in healthy donors. PCR amplification relied on 60 Vbeta primers (plus 13 Jbeta primers). Only in-frame clones appear in the TCRdb table, and some are missing; sequencing was by immunoSEQ multiplex PCR. This sample has 140,000 to 150,000 clones, with under 85% found just once. Specimen: PBMCs. The receptor source for this set is a woman aged 40 to 50 in good health and CMV-seropositive.

The rearrangement links TRBV28 to TRBJ1-2, with 8 bases identical to TRBD1. Germline V lookup: CDR1 MDHEN, CDR2 SYDVKM. After removal of 3 bases from V and 8 bases from J, the junction contained 8 bases not matched to a gene. The CDR3 runs to 14 residues. The CDR3 DNA reads TGTGCCAGCAGTTTGTATCAGGGGGCTGGGGGCTACACCTTC. Its translation: CASSLYQGAGGYTF.

This clone was counted only a few times. The V call is TRBV5-4, the J call TRBJ2-2, with 9 bases matching TRBD1. This CDR3 spans 15 amino acids. From germline, CDR1 is SGHNT and CDR2 YYREEE (reference sequence). Unmatched junction bases numbered 4, after V lost 4 bases and J lost 3 bases. CDR3 nucleotide sequence: TGTGCCAGCAGCCACAGGGGGCAGGACACCGGGGAGCTGTTTTTT. It codes for CASSHRGQDTGELFF.

The V call is TRBV28, the J call TRBJ1-4; 9 nucleotides agree with TRBD1. The junction had 10 bases not matched to a gene; V was cut back by 6 bases and J by 5 bases. The CDR3 extends over 16 amino acids. Germline V lookup: CDR1 MDHEN, CDR2 SYDVKM. The CDR3 DNA reads TGTGCCAGCAGCACCACAGGGGGCAAGATAAATGAAAAACTGTTTTTT. Its translation is CASSTTGGKINEKLFF.

The J gene is TRBJ2-5, the V gene TRBV29-1; tentative D call: TRBD2 (5 bases). Trimming took 0 bases from V and 1 from J, leaving 18 bases between them. The CDR3 extends over 17 amino acids. CDR1 SQVTM and CDR2 ANQGSEA come from the germline V gene. The CDR3 protein is CSVEDWSGLAGQETQYF. The CDR3 DNA sequence: TGCAGCGTTGAAGATTGGTCCGGTCTAGCCGGCCAAGAGACCCAGTACTTC.

The chain couples TRBV6-5 to TRBJ1-2; TRBD1 might be the D (6 bases). Germline V gives CDR1 MNHEY, CDR2 SVGAGI. The CDR3 runs 15 residues. V gave up 0 bases and J gave up 5 bases, with 13 bases separating them. The CDR3 region has the DNA TGTGCCAGCAGTTACTCAGTTCAGGGGCGGTATGGCTACACCTTC. Its translation: CASSYSVQGRYGYTF.

The chain combines TRBV7-2 with TRBJ2-3; maybe TRBD1 (6 bases). The CDR3 sequence is 15 residues long. Germline-derived CDR1 and CDR2 are SGHTA and FQGNSA. The V gene lost 0 bases and the J gene lost 2 bases, with 9 bases spanning the gap. CDR3 sequence (DNA): TGTGCCAGCAGCTTAGCGGGGGCCAACACAGATACGCAGTATTTT. Its translation: CASSLAGANTDTQYF.

The chain employs TRBV13 and TRBJ2-1; 8 nucleotides match TRBD2. The CDR3 is 17 residues long. Looked up from germline, CDR1 is PRHDT and CDR2 is FYEKMQ (reference sequence). The V segment lost 5 bases and the J segment 0 bases; nucleotides outside the gene matches: 9. The CDR3 nucleotides are TGTGCCAGCAGCCCCAGCGGTGCGGGGGGCTCCTACAATGAGCAGTTCTTC. This gives the protein CASSPSGAGGSYNEQFF.

J is TRBJ1-4 and V is TRBV5-1; 8 bases are shared with TRBD1. This CDR3 comprises 16 residues. The V gene's germline CDR1 is SGHRS and CDR2 YFSETQ. J lost 7 bases, V lost 3 bases, and 11 bases had no gene match. The CDR3 reads CASSSTPTGASEKLFF. The CDR3 nucleotides read TGCGCCAGCAGCTCGACCCCGACAGGGGCATCTGAAAAACTGTTTTTT. The entire variable domain, with the rest obtained from reference TRBV5-1 and TRBJ1-4, is as follows: KAGVTQTPRYLIKTRGQQVTLSCSPISGHRSVSWYQQTPGQGLQFLFEYFSETQRNKGNFPGRFSGRQFSNSRSEMNVSTLELGDSALYLCASSSTPTGASEKLFFGSGTQLSVL.

CDR3 in DNA: TGTGCCAGCTCTGGGACTAGCGGGGGCCGGTGGGGCACAGATACGCAGTATTTT. This encodes CASSGTSGGRWGTDTQYF. The J gene is TRBJ2-3, the V gene TRBV2, with TRBD2 matching over 14 bases. Germline V lookup: CDR1 SNHLY, CDR2 FYNNEI. The CDR3 length is 18 residues. Germline trimming cut 8 bases from V and 1 base from J; bases unmatched to any gene: 11.

V is TRBV2 and J is TRBJ2-3; 12 nucleotides align to TRBD2. Trimming cost V 6 bases and J 4 bases; bases outside gene matches: 8. The CDR3 has 16 residues. Germline values: CDR1 SNHLY, CDR2 FYNNEI. In DNA form, the CDR3 reads TGTGCCAGCAGCCCCTCACTAGCGGGGGGCGCAGATACGCAGTATTTT. Translating it yields CASSPSLAGGADTQYF.

The CDR3: CASSLLATGTDTQYF. CDR3 nucleotides: TGTGCCAGCAGCTTACTAGCTACGGGCACAGATACGCAGTATTTT. The chain carries TRBV25-1 and TRBJ2-3, with D possibly TRBD2 on 6 matching bases. The length of the CDR3 is 15 residues. The germline V and J ends were trimmed by 6 bases and 1 base, with 14 bases remaining between them. Germline-derived CDR1 and CDR2 are MGHDK and SYGVNS.

V and J are TRBV6-1 and TRBJ2-1; the match to TRBD2 covers 8 bases. This CDR3 has 18 residues. V lost 1 base and J lost 2; bases outside the gene matches: 10. CDR1 and CDR2 from the germline V gene are MNHNS and SASEGT. CDR3 in amino acids: CASSEVGGGGGTYNEQFF. CDR3 DNA: TGTGCCAGCAGTGAAGTCGGGGGCGGCGGGGGGACCTACAATGAGCAGTTCTTC.

The J gene is TRBJ2-7, the V gene TRBV5-4, with unresolved D. From germline, CDR1 is SGHNT and CDR2 YYREEE (reference sequence). The germline V and J ends were trimmed by 4 bases and 0 bases, with 14 bases remaining between them. CDR3 length: 15 amino acids. Written as DNA, the CDR3 is TGTGCCAGCAGCCTGCTAGAACGCAGCTCCTACGAGCAGTACTTC. It encodes CASSLLERSSYEQYF.

The chain couples TRBV6-5 to TRBJ1-1; D unresolved. V was clipped by 0 bases and J by 3 bases, with 8 bases between them. The CDR3 covers 14 residues. The germline CDR1 and CDR2 sequences are MNHEY and SVGAGI. CDR3: CASSYSAQYTEAFF. The CDR3 DNA is TGTGCCAGCAGTTACTCGGCACAATACACTGAAGCTTTCTTT.

This chain uses TRBV21-1 with TRBJ1-2. TRBV21-1 constitutes a pseudogene. CDR3 length equals 14 residues. CDR3: CASSQRRAFYGYTF. The DNA for the CDR3 is TGTGCCAGCAGCCAAAGGAGGGCCTTCTATGGCTACACCTTC.

J is TRBJ1-6 and V is TRBV6-4, with 8 bases aligning to TRBD1. V was pared by 6 bases and J by 7 bases, with 8 bases of the junction left unmatched. Germline CDR1 is MRHNA and CDR2 is SNTAGT. The CDR3 contains 15 residues. CDR3 protein: CASSVAAGGNSPLHF. CDR3 DNA: TGTGCCAGCAGCGTTGCTGCAGGGGGCAATTCACCCCTCCACTTT.

The chain is built from TRBV5-1 and TRBJ1-1; D ambiguous. Germline loops: CDR1 SGHRS, CDR2 YFSETQ. Trimming took 4 bases from V and 3 from J, leaving 13 bases between them. The CDR3 loop spans 14 amino acids. CDR3 nucleotides: TGCGCCAGCAGCGTGAGAGGCGGGGACACTGAAGCTTTCTTT. It encodes CASSVRGGDTEAFF.

This clone appeared once. CDR3 residues: CASSQNPGGKEEQYF. DNA for the CDR3: TGCGCCAGCAGCCAGAATCCCGGGGGGAAGGAGGAGCAGTACTTC. This chain connects TRBV4-1 to TRBJ2-7, with 7 bases matching TRBD2. V was clipped by 3 bases and J by 7 bases; unmatched bases: 12. Germline loops: CDR1 MGHRA, CDR2 YSYEKL. This CDR3 is 15 amino acids long.

The chain employs TRBV4-1 and TRBJ2-1; 9 nucleotides agree with TRBD2. Germline lookup yields CDR1 MGHRA and CDR2 YSYEKL. J gave up 7 bases and V 4 bases, and 11 bases lay outside the gene matches. There are 16 residues in the CDR3. Written as DNA, the CDR3 is TGCGCCAGCAGCCCCGGTGGGCGGGGGGGTTTTAATGAGCAGTTCTTC. Protein: CASSPGGRGGFNEQFF.

V gene TRBV7-9 combines with J gene TRBJ2-3; no reliable D call. Trimming cost V 6 bases and J 2 bases, with 6 bases left between them. Germline lookup yields CDR1 SEHNR and CDR2 FQNEAQ (reference sequence). The CDR3 totals 12 residues. The DNA for the CDR3 is TGTGCCAGCAGGAGGCTCACAGATACGCAGTATTTT. This sequence encodes CASRRLTDTQYF.

The chain uses TRBV7-2 and TRBJ2-3, with a tentative D call TRBD2 (6 bases). Germline V lookup: CDR1 SGHTA, CDR2 FQGNSA. Trimming removed 1 base from V and 4 bases from J, with 12 bases in between. The CDR3 extends over 15 amino acids. The CDR3 here is CASSLGGLPSDTQYF. The CDR3 nucleotides are TGTGCCAGCAGCTTAGGGGGACTGCCATCAGATACGCAGTATTTT.

This clone was seen only once. The gene calls are TRBV27 and TRBJ2-5; TRBD1 matches 10 bases. The length of the CDR3 is 18 residues. J lost 4 bases, V lost 6 bases, and 17 bases had no gene match. CDR1 and CDR2 (germline): MNHEY, SMNVEV (reference sequence). Here the CDR3 DNA reads TGTGCCAGCAGGCCCCAACTAGACAGGGGGCGCGTAGGAGAGACCCAGTACTTC. It translates to CASRPQLDRGRVGETQYF.

The chain recombines TRBV2 with TRBJ2-7, with D perhaps TRBD1 (6 bases). CDR3 length: 14 amino acids. V lost 5 bases to trimming and J lost 5 bases, with 16 bases between them. CDR1 and CDR2 from the germline V gene are SNHLY and FYNNEI. The CDR3 DNA sequence: TGTGCCAGCAGTTCGACGACAGGCCAGCACGAGCAGTACTTC. Protein: CASSSTTGQHEQYF.

This clone was seen a handful of times. Since a much larger clone is just one base distant, this may be a read error. The chain joins TRBV5-6 to TRBJ1-1; D gene unclear. The V gene lost 0 bases and the J gene lost 1 base, with 7 bases spanning the gap. The CDR3 is 14 amino acids. CDR1 and CDR2 (germline): SGHDT, YYEEEE. The CDR3 spells CASSLARGNTEAFF. The CDR3 DNA reads as TGTGCCAGCAGCTTGGCGCGGGGGAACACTGAAGCTTTCTTT. Based on the CDR3 plus reference TRBV5-6 and TRBJ1-1, the full variable domain is DAGVTQSPTHLIKTRGQQVTLRCSPKSGHDTVSWYQQALGQGPQFIFQYYEEEERQRGNFPDRFSGHQFPNYSSELNVNALLLGDSALYLCASSLARGNTEAFFGQGTRLTVV.

The rearrangement uses TRBV19 and TRBJ2-5, with 8 bases fitting TRBD2. This CDR3 region has 14 residues. The germline V gene has CDR1 LNHDA and CDR2 SQIVND (reference sequence). Losses at the gene ends were 3 bases for V and 8 bases for J; bases not matched to a gene: 8. DNA of the CDR3: TGTGCCAGTAGTATCGGGAGGGACGGTCGAACCCAGTACTTC. It yields the protein CASSIGRDGRTQYF.

This clone was picked up a small number of times. The CDR3: CASSFSGGASNEQFF. CDR3 nucleotide sequence: TGCGCCAGCAGCTTTAGCGGGGGGGCCTCGAATGAGCAGTTCTTC. This chain joins TRBV5-1 and TRBJ2-1; 11 positions agree with TRBD2. Germline V lookup: CDR1 SGHRS, CDR2 YFSETQ. Trimming at V came to 2 bases and at J to 7 bases, leaving 5 bases not matched to a gene. This CDR3 region has 15 residues. Full variable domain (rest looked up from reference TRBV5-1 and TRBJ2-1): KAGVTQTPRYLIKTRGQQVTLSCSPISGHRSVSWYQQTPGQGLQFLFEYFSETQRNKGNFPGRFSGRQFSNSRSEMNVSTLELGDSALYLCASSFSGGASNEQFFGPGTRLTVL.

This chain joins TRBV6-1 and TRBJ2-7, with TRBD1 as a possible D gene (6 bases). The germline V gene encodes CDR1 MNHNS and CDR2 SASEGT. CDR3 length: 12 residues. Trimming took 6 bases from V and 3 from J, leaving 9 bases between them. DNA of the CDR3: TGTGCCAGCAGACTCAGGGGCTACGAGCAGTACTTC. Encoded protein: CASRLRGYEQYF.

The rearrangement uses TRBV2 and TRBJ1-5; 7 bases map to TRBD1. V shed 4 bases, J shed 8 bases, and the junction held 5 bases outside the gene matches. Germline V CDR1 and CDR2: SNHLY, FYNNEI. The CDR3 extends over 13 amino acids. CDR3 amino acids: CASSVGGWEPQHF. DNA for the CDR3: TGTGCCAGCAGTGTAGGGGGCTGGGAGCCCCAGCATTTT.